This T cell receptor beta chain was obtained from a study of blood T cell repertoires in COVID-19. On the study more broadly: Both acute and convalescent COVID-19 samples were obtained from the United States, Italy and Spain.

TCRdb's table, derived via immunoSEQ multiplex PCR, lists solely in-frame clones and lacks some. This sample yields 95,000 or so clones, of which about four fifths are seen a single time; less than 20% belongs to the top ten. The V gene's germline CDR1 is MNHEY and CDR2 SVGEGT. The CDR3 has 14 amino acids. The V and J ends lost 6 bases and 8 bases, in that order; junction bases with no gene match: 9. This clone has just one count. The source is a woman at least 80 years old with active or convalescent COVID-19. The source material was peripheral blood. The chain employs TRBV6-2 or TRBV6-3 and TRBJ1-2; 10 bases are a match to TRBD1. The CDR3 DNA reads TGTGCCAGCAGCCAACCGGGACAGGGGCACGGCTACACCTTC. It specifies CASSQPGQGHGYTF.